This T cell receptor (beta chain) was documented in a study of cytomegalovirus exposure and HLA in healthy donors. Worth noting for this clone: Its antigen is currently unknown.

It was with 60 Vbeta and 13 Jbeta primers that the PCR ran. Sequencing was performed with immunoSEQ multiplex PCR; in TCRdb, only in-frame clones are kept and a portion is missing. The sample holds 130,000 to 150,000 clones, about four fifths seen once. Whole-study results and caveats: A cluster of highly shared sequence variants was likely a sequencing artifact. Earlier analysis looked at TCR beta V segments, and most were productive about 90% or about 30% of the time. A further, later analysis showed that HLA-associated TCR beta chains (compared with equally common others) were more clonally expanded.

V was shortened by 6 bases and J by 6 bases, with 9 bases between the two germline ends. The CDR3 sequence is 12 residues long. The germline CDR1 and CDR2 sequences are MNHNY and SVGAGI (reference sequence). The sequence was obtained from a woman aged 40 to 50 in good health and CMV-seropositive. This chain connects TRBV6-6 to TRBJ1-5, with D unclear. Specimen: PBMCs. Written as DNA, the CDR3 is TGTGCCAGCAGAGAGGGTTCTCAGCCCCAGCATTTT. Translated: CASREGSQPQHF.